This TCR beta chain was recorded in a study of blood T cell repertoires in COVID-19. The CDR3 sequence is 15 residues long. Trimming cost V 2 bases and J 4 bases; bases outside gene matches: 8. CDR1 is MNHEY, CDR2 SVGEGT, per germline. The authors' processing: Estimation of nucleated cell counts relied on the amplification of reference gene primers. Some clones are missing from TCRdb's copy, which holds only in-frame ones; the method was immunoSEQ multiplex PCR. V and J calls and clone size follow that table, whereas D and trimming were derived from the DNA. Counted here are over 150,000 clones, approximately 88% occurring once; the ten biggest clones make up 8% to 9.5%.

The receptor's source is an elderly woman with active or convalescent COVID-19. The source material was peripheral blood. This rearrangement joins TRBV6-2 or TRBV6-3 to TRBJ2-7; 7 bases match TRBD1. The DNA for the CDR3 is TGTGCCAGCAGTTACCCGGGACAGCCGGGATACGAGCAGTACTTC. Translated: CASSYPGQPGYEQYF.